These 11 T cell receptor beta chains share one sample of origin, sequenced in a study of blood T cell repertoires in COVID-19. Sequenced by immunoSEQ multiplex PCR; TCRdb stores in-frame clones only, minus some. In the table there are tens of thousands of clones, 65% to 80% of which are singletons. Material: peripheral blood. These receptors were taken from a human donor in a cohort sampled during active COVID-19.

This chain connects TRBV5-1 to TRBJ2-2, with TRBD1 identical over 7 bases. The ends lost 0 bases at V and 5 bases at J; junction bases unmatched: 4. Germline-derived CDR1 and CDR2 are SGHRS and YFSETQ. This CDR3 has 15 amino acids. CDR3 residues: CASSLGQGKTGELFF. CDR3 nucleotides: TGCGCCAGCAGCTTGGGACAGGGTAAAACCGGGGAGCTGTTTTTT.

This clone is a singleton in its sample. The chain recombines TRBV30 with TRBJ2-7, with D possibly matching TRBD1 (6 bases). Germline V lookup: CDR1 GTSNPN, CDR2 SVGIG (reference sequence). This CDR3 contains 13 residues. The V end lost 3 bases, the J end lost 4 bases, and 13 bases lay between the germline ends. The DNA for the CDR3 is TGTGCCTGGAGCGAAGGACAGCTGTACGAGCAGTACTTC. Protein: CAWSEGQLYEQYF.

V is TRBV6-5 and J is TRBJ1-2, with 7 positions matching TRBD1. Germline lookup yields CDR1 MNHEY and CDR2 SVGAGI. V trimming: 2 bases; J trimming: 2 bases; junction bases outside the gene matches: 5. CDR3 length equals 15 residues. This chain's CDR3 is CASSYPTGTNYGYTF. CDR3 in DNA: TGTGCCAGCAGTTACCCGACAGGGACCAACTATGGCTACACCTTC.

This clone has just a few counts. V gene TRBV6-5 combines with J gene TRBJ1-6; perhaps TRBD1 as D (5 bases). This CDR3 has 16 residues. Looked up from germline, CDR1 is MNHEY and CDR2 is SVGAGI. Trimming pared 0 bases from V and 7 bases from J, leaving 13 bases between. The CDR3 loop reads CASSYSIQGGNSPLHF. The CDR3, as DNA: TGTGCCAGCAGTTACTCGATCCAGGGTGGCAATTCACCCCTCCACTTT.

The V and J genes are TRBV2 and TRBJ2-1; TRBD2 matches 12 bases. Germline CDR1 is SNHLY and CDR2 is FYNNEI. The CDR3 totals 14 residues. J gave up 4 bases and V 7 bases, and 2 bases lay outside the gene matches. CDR3 DNA sequence: TGTGCCAGCACCCTAGCGGGGGGGTACAATGAGCAGTTCTTC. It encodes CASTLAGGYNEQFF.

CDR3 residues: CASMNTNTEAFF. Written as DNA, the CDR3 is TGCGCCAGCATGAACACAAACACTGAAGCTTTCTTT. This chain uses TRBV5-1 with TRBJ1-1; D gene unclear. The CDR3 length is 12 residues. V gave up 6 bases and J gave up 2 bases, with 8 bases separating them. The germline CDR1 and CDR2 sequences are SGHRS and YFSETQ. Filled out from reference TRBV5-1 and TRBJ1-1, the complete variable domain reads KAGVTQTPRYLIKTRGQQVTLSCSPISGHRSVSWYQQTPGQGLQFLFEYFSETQRNKGNFPGRFSGRQFSNSRSEMNVSTLELGDSALYLCASMNTNTEAFFGQGTRLTVV.

The chain couples TRBV6-2 or TRBV6-3 to TRBJ2-3; possible D gene TRBD2, 7 bases. The V gene lost 6 bases and the J gene lost 5 bases, with 18 bases spanning the gap. This CDR3 region has 15 residues. Germline CDR1 MNHEY, CDR2 SVGEGT. The CDR3 loop is CASSLERGGGDTQYF. CDR3 coding DNA: TGTGCCAGCAGCCTGGAGCGGGGAGGGGGAGATACGCAGTATTTT.

The chain has TRBV4-1 and TRBJ2-1; D might be TRBD2 (6 bases). This CDR3 has 14 amino acids. The ends were cut back, 5 bases at V and 4 bases at J, with 12 bases in the middle. Per germline, CDR1 MGHRA and CDR2 YSYEKL. The CDR3 reads CASSKKEGYNEQFF. The DNA of the CDR3 is TGCGCCAGCAGCAAAAAGGAGGGGTACAATGAGCAGTTCTTC.

This clone turned up a few times. The rearrangement uses TRBV7-9 and TRBJ1-6, with unresolved D. Germline loops: CDR1 SEHNR, CDR2 FQNEAQ (reference sequence). The CDR3 is 15 residues long. V lost 1 base and J 5 bases, leaving 9 bases between the germline ends. CDR3 sequence: CASSLGRGNNSPLHF. The DNA for the CDR3 is TGTGCCAGCAGCTTAGGGCGGGGAAATAATTCACCCCTCCACTTT.

This clone has just one count. The chain has TRBV9 and TRBJ2-7; 9 nucleotides align to TRBD2. The junction had 5 bases not matched to a gene; V was cut back by 4 bases and J by 0 bases. Per the germline V gene, CDR1 is SGDLS and CDR2 is YYNGEE. The CDR3 is 15 amino acids. The CDR3 DNA sequence: TGTGCCAGCAGCCAAGGACTAGCGTACTCCTACGAGCAGTACTTC. Its protein is CASSQGLAYSYEQYF.

The rearrangement links TRBV29-1 to TRBJ1-2; 11 nucleotides agree with TRBD1. The V gene's germline CDR1 is SQVTM and CDR2 ANQGSEA. Trimming took 4 bases from V and 7 from J; bases not matched to a gene: 5. The CDR3 is 13 amino acids. Here the CDR3 reads CSVGGQGAIGYTF. As DNA, the CDR3 is TGCAGCGTTGGCGGACAGGGGGCGATTGGCTACACCTTC.